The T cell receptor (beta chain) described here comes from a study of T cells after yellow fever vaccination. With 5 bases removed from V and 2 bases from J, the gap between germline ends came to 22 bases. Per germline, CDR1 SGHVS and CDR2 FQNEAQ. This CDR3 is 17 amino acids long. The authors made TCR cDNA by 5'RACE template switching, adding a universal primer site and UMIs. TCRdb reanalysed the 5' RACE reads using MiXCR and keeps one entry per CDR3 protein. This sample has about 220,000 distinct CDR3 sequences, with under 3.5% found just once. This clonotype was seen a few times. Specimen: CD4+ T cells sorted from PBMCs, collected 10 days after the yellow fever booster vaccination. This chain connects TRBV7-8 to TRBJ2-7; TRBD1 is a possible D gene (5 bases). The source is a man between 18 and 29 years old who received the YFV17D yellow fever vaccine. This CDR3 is CASSLLGAPGVPYEQYF. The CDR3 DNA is TGTGCCAGCAGCCTTTTAGGGGCTCCTGGGGTCCCCTACGAGCAGTACTTC.